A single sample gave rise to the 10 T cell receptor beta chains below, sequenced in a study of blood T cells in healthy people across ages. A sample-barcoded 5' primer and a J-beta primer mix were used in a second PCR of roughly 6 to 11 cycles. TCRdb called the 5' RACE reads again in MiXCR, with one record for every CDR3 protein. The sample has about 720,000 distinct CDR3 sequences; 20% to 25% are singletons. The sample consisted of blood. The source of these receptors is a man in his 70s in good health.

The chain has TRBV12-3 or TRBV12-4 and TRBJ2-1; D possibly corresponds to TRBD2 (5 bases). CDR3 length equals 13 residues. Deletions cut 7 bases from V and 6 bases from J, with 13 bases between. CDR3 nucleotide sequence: TGTGCCAGCACCGAGGGCAGTACCAATGAGCAGTTCTTC. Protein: CASTEGSTNEQFF.

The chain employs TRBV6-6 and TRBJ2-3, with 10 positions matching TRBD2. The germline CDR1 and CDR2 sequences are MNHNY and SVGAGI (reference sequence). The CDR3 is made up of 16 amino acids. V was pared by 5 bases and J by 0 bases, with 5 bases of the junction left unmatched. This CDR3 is CASSRTSGTSTDTQYF. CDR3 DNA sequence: TGTGCCAGCAGTCGGACTAGCGGTACTAGCACAGATACGCAGTATTTT.

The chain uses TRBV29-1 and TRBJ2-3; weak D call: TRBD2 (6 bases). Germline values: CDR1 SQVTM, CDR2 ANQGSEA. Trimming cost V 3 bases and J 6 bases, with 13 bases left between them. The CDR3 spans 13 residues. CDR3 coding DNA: TGCAGCGTTGATCGGCCGGGGGTGGATACGCAGTATTTT. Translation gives CSVDRPGVDTQYF.

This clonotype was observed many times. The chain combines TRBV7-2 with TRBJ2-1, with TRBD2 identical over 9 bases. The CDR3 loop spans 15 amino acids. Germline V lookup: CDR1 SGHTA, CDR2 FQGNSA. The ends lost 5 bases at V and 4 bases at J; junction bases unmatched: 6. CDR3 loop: CASSPGGLAYNEQFF. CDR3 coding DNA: TGTGCCAGCAGCCCGGGGGGACTAGCTTACAATGAGCAGTTCTTC.

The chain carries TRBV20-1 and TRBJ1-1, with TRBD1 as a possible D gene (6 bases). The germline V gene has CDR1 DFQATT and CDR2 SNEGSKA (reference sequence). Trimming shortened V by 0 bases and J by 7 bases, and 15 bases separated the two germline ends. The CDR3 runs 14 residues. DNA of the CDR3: TGCAGTGCTAGAGAGGCACAGGGAGCCTATGAAGCTTTCTTT. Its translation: CSAREAQGAYEAFF.

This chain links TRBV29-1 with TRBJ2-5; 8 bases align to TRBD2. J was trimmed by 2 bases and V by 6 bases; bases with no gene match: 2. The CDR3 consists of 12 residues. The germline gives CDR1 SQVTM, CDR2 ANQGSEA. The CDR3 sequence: CSVGGVQETQYF. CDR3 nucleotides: TGCAGCGTCGGGGGGGTACAAGAGACCCAGTACTTC.

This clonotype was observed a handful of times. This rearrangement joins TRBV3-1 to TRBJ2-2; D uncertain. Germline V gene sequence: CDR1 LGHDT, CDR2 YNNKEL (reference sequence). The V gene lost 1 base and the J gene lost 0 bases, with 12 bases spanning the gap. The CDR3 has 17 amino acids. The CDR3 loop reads CASSQVSGRANTGELFF. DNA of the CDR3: TGTGCCAGCAGCCAAGTCTCGGGCAGAGCGAACACCGGGGAGCTGTTTTTT.

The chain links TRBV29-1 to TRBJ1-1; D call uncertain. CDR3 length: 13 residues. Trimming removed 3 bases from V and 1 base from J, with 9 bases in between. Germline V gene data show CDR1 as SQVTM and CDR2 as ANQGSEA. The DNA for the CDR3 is TGCAGCGTTGATGGGCTTGGGAACACTGAAGCTTTCTTT. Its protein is CSVDGLGNTEAFF.

This CDR3 is CSARGTTYEQYF. The DNA of the CDR3 is TGCAGTGCTAGAGGGACAACCTACGAGCAGTACTTC. This rearrangement joins TRBV20-1 to TRBJ2-7, with D perhaps TRBD1 (5 bases). The CDR3 has 12 amino acids. Per the germline V gene, CDR1 is DFQATT and CDR2 is SNEGSKA (reference sequence). V lost 1 base to trimming and J lost 2 bases, with 6 bases between them.

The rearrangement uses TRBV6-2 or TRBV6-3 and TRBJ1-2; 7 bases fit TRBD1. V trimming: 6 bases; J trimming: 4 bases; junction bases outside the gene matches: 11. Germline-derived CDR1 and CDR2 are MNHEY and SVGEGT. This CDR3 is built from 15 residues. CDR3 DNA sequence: TGTGCCAGCAGCCGTAGACAGGGATTGCGCTATGGCTACACCTTC. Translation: CASSRRQGLRYGYTF.